These 19 T cell receptor beta chains came from one sample sequenced in a study of blood T cell repertoires in COVID-19 (TCRdb year 2020). The library was generated by the immunoSEQ multiplex PCR assay. In its TCRdb copy, this immuneACCESS table keeps in-frame sequences only and misses some clones. Where compared with another copy, unresolved V genes explain less than half of these, and the others have no known cause. This sample is represented by about 290,000 clones; approximately 89% of them were singletons. 11% of the sample is taken by the ten largest. The source material was peripheral blood. Every receptor here comes from a woman aged 25-40 years with COVID-19, enrolled during active disease.

This clone was picked up one time. The chain couples TRBV5-1 to TRBJ1-4; no definite D call. The V gene lost 6 bases and the J gene lost 7 bases, with 13 bases spanning the gap. CDR1 SGHRS and CDR2 YFSETQ come from the germline V gene. The CDR3 length is 13 residues. The CDR3 nucleotides read TGCGCCAGCACCCCCGGCGGGGTTGAAAAACTGTTTTTT. It specifies CASTPGGVEKLFF.

The chain's CDR3 is CASSRTSGTYNEQFF. In nucleotides, the CDR3 is TGTGCCAGCAGCCGGACTAGCGGCACCTACAATGAGCAGTTCTTC. This chain uses TRBV3-1 (or the pseudogene TRBV3-2) with TRBJ2-1; 10 bases match TRBD2. Trimming removed 4 bases from V and 2 bases from J; junction bases left unmatched: 2. The CDR3 contains 15 residues. The germline gives CDR1 LGHDT, CDR2 YNNKEL (reference sequence).

Written as DNA, the CDR3 is TGTGCCAGTAGTATAGCGGGATTAGGTAACACTGAAGCTTTCTTT. Amino acid sequence: CASSIAGLGNTEAFF. The V gene is TRBV19, the J gene TRBJ1-1; no reliable D call. V was cut by 1 base and J by 2 bases, with 11 bases left in between. The length of the CDR3 is 15 residues. Per germline, CDR1 LNHDA and CDR2 SQIVND (reference sequence).

The sample holds a few counts of this clone. In DNA, the CDR3 is TGCAGCGTTGGGAAAGCGGGGGGGACGAATGAGCAGTTCTTC. Encoded protein: CSVGKAGGTNEQFF. The chain couples TRBV29-1 to TRBJ2-1, with 10 bases matching TRBD2. J gave up 7 bases and V 4 bases, and 7 bases lay outside the gene matches. This CDR3 spans 14 amino acids. Per the germline V gene, CDR1 is SQVTM and CDR2 is ANQGSEA.

The V gene is TRBV12-3 or TRBV12-4, the J gene TRBJ1-3; D may be TRBD1 (5 bases). The CDR3 totals 13 residues. Trimming removed 8 bases from V and 6 bases from J, with 14 bases in between. The DNA of the CDR3 is TGTGCCAGCGGTCGACAGACCCAAAACACCATATATTTT. Its protein product is CASGRQTQNTIYF.

The sample holds one count of this clone. The rearrangement uses TRBV10-2 and TRBJ2-5, with 9 positions matching TRBD2. Germline trimming cut 6 bases from V and 5 bases from J; bases unmatched to any gene: 7. Germline assignment: CDR1 WSHSY and CDR2 SAAADI. This CDR3 is built from 14 residues. The CDR3 is CASRGRGGPETQYF. Written as DNA, the CDR3 is TGCGCCAGCAGAGGGCGGGGGGGCCCCGAGACCCAGTACTTC.

The CDR3 loop reads CATSEGGRAFF. The CDR3 DNA is TGTGCCACTTCGGAAGGGGGCCGAGCTTTCTTT. The chain has TRBV6-4 and TRBJ1-1, with TRBD1 identical over 7 bases. V lost 10 bases, J lost 10 bases, and 9 bases stayed unmatched. The CDR3 is 11 residues long. Germline V CDR1 and CDR2: MRHNA, SNTAGT.

J is TRBJ1-2 and V is TRBV10-3; D possibly corresponds to TRBD1 (6 bases). The CDR3 totals 13 residues. From germline, CDR1 is ENHRY and CDR2 SYGVKD. V lost 4 bases and J 6 bases, leaving 12 bases between the germline ends. The CDR3 DNA reads as TGTGCCATCAGTGGGGAGGGGGGCGATGGCTACACCTTC. It translates to CAISGEGGDGYTF.

This clone has just one count. CDR3 region: CASGALGTGSQPQHF. The CDR3 bases are TGTGCCAGCGGAGCATTAGGGACAGGGAGTCAGCCCCAGCATTTT. The rearrangement links TRBV6-5 to TRBJ1-5; 9 nucleotides line up with TRBD1. The CDR3 is 15 amino acids. Germline V gene lookup returns CDR1 MNHEY and CDR2 SVGAGI. V lost 8 bases, J lost 6 bases, and 11 bases stayed unmatched.

The genes are TRBV15 and TRBJ2-1; D gene uncertain. The V end was cut by 4 bases, the J end by 7 bases, with 14 bases between. The CDR3 is 14 residues long. Germline CDR1 is LNHNV and CDR2 is YYDKDF (reference sequence). The CDR3 sequence is CATSIDASGNEQFF. CDR3 nucleotide sequence: TGTGCCACCAGCATAGACGCTAGTGGAAATGAGCAGTTCTTC.

The J gene is TRBJ1-1, the V gene TRBV6-5; maybe TRBD1 (6 bases). The CDR3 spans 14 residues. Germline lookup yields CDR1 MNHEY and CDR2 SVGAGI. V lost 4 bases, J lost 5 bases, and 14 bases lay in between. The CDR3: CASSWNRVFTEAFF. The CDR3 DNA follows: TGTGCCAGCAGTTGGAACAGGGTTTTTACTGAAGCTTTCTTT.

This clone was seen repeatedly, ten times or more. The rearrangement links TRBV27 to TRBJ2-5, with D possibly matching TRBD2 (5 bases). This CDR3 region has 15 residues. Trimming left V 5 bases short and J 5 bases short, with 18 bases between. Germline V gene sequence: CDR1 MNHEY, CDR2 SMNVEV (reference sequence). The CDR3 region is CASSPRGNPSETQYF. For the CDR3, the DNA is TGTGCCAGCAGTCCCCGGGGTAATCCGTCGGAGACCCAGTACTTC.

V usage is TRBV5-1 and J usage is TRBJ1-1; perhaps TRBD1 as D (5 bases). The length of the CDR3 is 15 residues. CDR1 SGHRS and CDR2 YFSETQ come from the germline V gene. The V end lost 4 bases, the J end lost 4 bases, and 17 bases lay between the germline ends. This chain's CDR3 is CASSIDQGRGTEAFF. In DNA, the CDR3 is TGCGCCAGCAGCATAGATCAGGGAAGAGGCACTGAAGCTTTCTTT.

The chain carries TRBV6-6 and TRBJ2-3; D possibly corresponds to TRBD2 (5 bases). In germline, CDR1 is MNHNY, CDR2 SVGAGI (reference sequence). The CDR3 is 14 amino acids. V lost 2 bases, J lost 2 bases, and 8 bases lay in between. CDR3 sequence: CASSYGDYTDTQYF. Written as DNA, the CDR3 is TGTGCCAGCAGTTACGGTGACTACACAGATACGCAGTATTTT.

This clone was seen just once. At one end the junction does not follow the germline gene, possibly because of a read error. V usage is TRBV11-2 and J usage is TRBJ1-1; 8 nucleotides align to TRBD1. This CDR3 has 11 residues. In germline, CDR1 is SGHAT, CDR2 FQNNGV. The chain's CDR3 is CASSSGQGDIF. The CDR3 nucleotides read TGTGCCAGCAGCTCCGGACAGGGAGATATCTTT.

V and J are TRBV5-6 and TRBJ1-6; 7 positions match TRBD1. The CDR3 is 15 amino acids. Trimming at V came to 5 bases and at J to 3 bases, leaving 5 bases not matched to a gene. Germline V CDR1 and CDR2: SGHDT, YYEEEE. DNA for the CDR3: TGTGCCAGCAGGGTGGGACAGCTCTATAATTCACCCCTCCACTTT. Residues: CASRVGQLYNSPLHF.

The V and J genes are TRBV7-9 and TRBJ1-2, with D maybe TRBD1 (6 bases). V lost 1 base, J lost 4 bases, and 10 bases lay in between. This CDR3 is built from 14 residues. Germline loops: CDR1 SEHNR, CDR2 FQNEAQ (reference sequence). The CDR3 protein is CASSLVTTGYGYTF. CDR3 DNA: TGTGCCAGCAGCTTAGTCACGACAGGCTATGGCTACACCTTC. Full variable domain (outside the CDR3, taken from reference TRBV7-9 and TRBJ1-2): DTGVSQNPRHKITKRGQNVTFRCDPISEHNRLYWYRQTLGQGPEFLTYFQNEAQLEKSRLLSDRFSAERPKGSFSTLEIQRTEQGDSAMYLCASSLVTTGYGYTFGSGTRLTVV.

This chain links TRBV3-1 (or the pseudogene TRBV3-2) with TRBJ1-6; 8 positions match TRBD1. Germline trimming cut 0 bases from V and 7 bases from J; bases unmatched to any gene: 5. CDR1 is LGHDT and CDR2 is YNNKEL in the germline V gene (reference sequence). This CDR3 has 16 amino acids. The CDR3 is CASSQEGGQVNSPLHF. In DNA, the CDR3 is TGTGCCAGCAGCCAAGAAGGGGGACAGGTGAATTCACCCCTCCACTTT.

The V and J genes are TRBV13 and TRBJ2-5; 13 nucleotides line up with TRBD2. The CDR3 covers 17 residues. Germline-derived CDR1 and CDR2 are PRHDT and FYEKMQ (reference sequence). The V gene end was trimmed by 4 bases and the J gene end by 2 bases; junction bases not matched to a gene: 7. The CDR3 spells CASSSMGLAGYQETQYF. The CDR3 nucleotides are TGTGCCAGCAGCTCAATGGGACTAGCGGGGTATCAAGAGACCCAGTACTTC. Filled out from reference TRBV13 and TRBJ2-5, the complete variable domain reads AAGVIQSPRHLIKEKRETATLKCYPIPRHDTVYWYQQGPGQDPQFLISFYEKMQSDKGSIPDRFSAQQFSDYHSELNMSSLELGDSALYFCASSSMGLAGYQETQYFGPGTRLLVL.